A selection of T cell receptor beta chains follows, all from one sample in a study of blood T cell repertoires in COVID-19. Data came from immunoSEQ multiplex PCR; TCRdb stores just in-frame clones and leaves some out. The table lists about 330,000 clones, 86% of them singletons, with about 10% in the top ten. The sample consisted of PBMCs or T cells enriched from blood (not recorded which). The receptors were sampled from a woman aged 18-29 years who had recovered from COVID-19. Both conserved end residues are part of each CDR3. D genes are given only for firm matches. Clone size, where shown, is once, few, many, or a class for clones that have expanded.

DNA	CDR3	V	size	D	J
TGTGCCAGCAGTTTATTTCCCCAGGGGCAGAATGGCTACACCTTC	CASSLFPQGQNGYTF	TRBV27	NA	NA	TRBJ1-2
TGTGCCAGCTCTCCAGGGCCAACCGCTAGGGGCTACACCTTC	CASSPGPTARGYTF	TRBV28	NA	NA	TRBJ1-2
TGTGCCAGCAATCCCCCGGGGGGATACAATGAGCAGTTCTTC	CASNPPGGYNEQFF	TRBV27	once	TRBD2	TRBJ2-1
TGTGCCAGCAGCTTCAATACAGGGCCCGGAAACACCATATATTTT	CASSFNTGPGNTIYF	TRBV11-2	NA	NA	TRBJ1-3
TGTGCCTGGAGCCGACCAGGACAGGGAGGATTGCGGACTGAAGCTTTCTTT	CAWSRPGQGGLRTEAFF	TRBV30	few	TRBD1	TRBJ1-1
TGTGCCAGCAAATCGACAGGGGGCGCTGCGGGGGGAGCTTTCTTT	CASKSTGGAAGGAFF	TRBV6-5	NA	TRBD1	TRBJ1-1
TGTGCCAGCAGCTCTTATACAGGGGGGGATCACAATGAGCAGTTCTTC	CASSSYTGGDHNEQFF	TRBV28	NA	NA	TRBJ2-1
TGTGCCAGCAGCTTACAGGGTCCAGATACGCAGTATTTT	CASSLQGPDTQYF	TRBV7-9	NA	NA	TRBJ2-3
TGTGCCAGCAGTTTAAACTTTTACTATGGCTACACCTTC	CASSLNFYYGYTF	TRBV28	NA	NA	TRBJ1-2
TGTGCCTGGAGTGTATTACAGTCACCCCTCCACTTT	CAWSVLQSPLHF	TRBV30	NA	NA	TRBJ1-6
TGTGCCAGTAGTACAGAACTAGCGGGAGGGCCCAATGAGCAGTTCTTC	CASSTELAGGPNEQFF	TRBV19	few	TRBD2	TRBJ2-1
TGTGCCAGCAGCCAAGCCCACAGGGGGCTGGGCTACGAGCAGTACTTC	CASSQAHRGLGYEQYF	TRBV3-1/TRBV3-2	few	TRBD1	TRBJ2-7
TGCGCCAGCAGCCCAGGGACAGGGAACACTGAAGCTTTCTTT	CASSPGTGNTEAFF	TRBV5-1	NA	TRBD1	TRBJ1-1
TGTGCCAGCAGTTTACAGGGCTATGGCTACACCTTC	CASSLQGYGYTF	TRBV28	NA	NA	TRBJ1-2
TGCGCCAGCAGCTTAAACAGACAGGGGGCGCCAGGCTATGGCTACACCTTC	CASSLNRQGAPGYGYTF	TRBV5-1	NA	TRBD1	TRBJ1-2
TGTGCCAGCAGCCAAGTCTTGACAGCGGGATATGGCTACACCTTC	CASSQVLTAGYGYTF	TRBV3-1/TRBV3-2	NA	NA	TRBJ1-2
TGTGCCAGCAGTGGAGACTCTCTAGAGCTGTTTTTT	CASSGDSLELFF	TRBV2	NA	NA	TRBJ2-2
TGTGCCAGCAGTGAAGCGCTTAGGGGGCAAGAGACCCAGTACTTC	CASSEALRGQETQYF	TRBV2	few	NA	TRBJ2-5
TGTGCCAGCAGCTTACTCTCGTCGGGGGTCCGCTCCTACGAGCAGTACTTC	CASSLLSSGVRSYEQYF	TRBV11-2	NA	NA	TRBJ2-7
TGTGCCAGCAGCTTCCCGCCGGGGAACACTGAAGCTTTCTTT	CASSFPPGNTEAFF	TRBV7-9	NA	NA	TRBJ1-1
TGTGCCAGCAGCCCGGAGACTATTAGCGGGATATACAATGAGCAGTTCTTC	CASSPETISGIYNEQFF	TRBV3-1/TRBV3-2	NA	TRBD2	TRBJ2-1
TGCAGTGCTAGTTCCGGGGGCACTGAAGCTTTCTTT	CSASSGGTEAFF	TRBV20-1	NA	NA	TRBJ1-1
TGTGCCAGCAGCTTAGCGCAGACAGGGTCGGCTTTCTTT	CASSLAQTGSAFF	TRBV7-9	NA	TRBD1	TRBJ1-1
TGTGCCAGCAGTGGGGACAGCTTCCAGCCCCAGCATTTT	CASSGDSFQPQHF	TRBV27	NA	TRBD1	TRBJ1-5
TGTGCCAGCAGTTTTCAGGGGACCTCCTACGAGCAGTACTTC	CASSFQGTSYEQYF	TRBV28	NA	NA	TRBJ2-7
TGTGCCAGTAGTATCCGGGACAGGGGAGGGGACACTGAAGCTTTCTTT	CASSIRDRGGDTEAFF	TRBV19	NA	TRBD1	TRBJ1-1
TGTGCCAGCAGCGTAATCGGAGGAGGGATGAACACTGAAGCTTTCTTT	CASSVIGGGMNTEAFF	TRBV9	NA	NA	TRBJ1-1
TGTGCCAGCAGTTTAGGGACACCCACCGGGGAGCTGTTTTTT	CASSLGTPTGELFF	TRBV27	once	NA	TRBJ2-2
TGTGCCAGCAGTGGGTACAGGTGGTGGGGTGGGGCTGAAGCTTTCTTT	CASSGYRWWGGAEAFF	TRBV6-1	NA	NA	TRBJ1-1
TGCAGTGCTAAATCCGTCGACGAGCAGTACTTC	CSAKSVDEQYF	TRBV20-1	NA	NA	TRBJ2-7
TGTGCCAGCAGTCCCCGGGACAGTATGCACTACGAGCAGTACTTC	CASSPRDSMHYEQYF	TRBV27	NA	TRBD1	TRBJ2-7
TGTGCCAGCAGCCAAACCACAAACAATGAGCAGTTCTTC	CASSQTTNNEQFF	TRBV7-3	NA	NA	TRBJ2-1
TGTGCCAGCCGCCGGCCTAGCGGGAGTGATGAGCAGTTCTTC	CASRRPSGSDEQFF	TRBV2	NA	TRBD2	TRBJ2-1
TGTGCCAGCAGTTTATCAGGGGGCCAGCCCCAGCATTTT	CASSLSGGQPQHF	TRBV12-3/TRBV12-4	few	TRBD1	TRBJ1-5
TGTGCCAGCAGTTTCCTCCAGACAGGCTGGGGCAATCAGCCCCAGCATTTT	CASSFLQTGWGNQPQHF	TRBV28	NA	NA	TRBJ1-5
TGTGCCAGCTCACCAAACGACAGGGGGCTGGGAGATACGCAGTATTTT	CASSPNDRGLGDTQYF	TRBV18	NA	TRBD1	TRBJ2-3
TGTGCCAGCAGCGTAGGGCTAGCGGGATCGGCCTACAATGAGCAGTTCTTC	CASSVGLAGSAYNEQFF	TRBV9	NA	TRBD2	TRBJ2-1
TGTGCCAGCGGGGCGGGGGGGCCGTCAGATACGCAGTATTTT	CASGAGGPSDTQYF	TRBV3-1/TRBV3-2	NA	TRBD2	TRBJ2-3